The entry below describes one T cell receptor (beta chain). The data are from a study of T-cell reconstitution after alpha-beta-depleted transplantation in children. CDR1 is MNHEY and CDR2 is SVGEGT in the germline V gene. The CDR3 has 14 amino acids. Unmatched junction bases numbered 9, after V lost 7 bases and J lost 6 bases. As it was prepared, the TCRbeta library received unique molecular identifiers. TCRdb passed the PCR reads through MiXCR, listing each CDR3 protein once. The table shows 350,000 to 450,000 distinct CDR3 sequences, with 20% occurring only once. The specimen comprised PBMCs from the stem cell graft donor, sampled from the stem cell graft. The chain employs TRBV6-2 or TRBV6-3 and TRBJ1-2, with 9 bases identical to TRBD1. The origin of this receptor is a human donor who donated a stem cell graft to a child with acute myeloid leukemia. The DNA for the CDR3 is TGTGCCAGCAAGCGGACAGGGGCGGGAGATGGCTACACCTTC. Amino acid sequence: CASKRTGAGDGYTF.